Below, 31 T cell receptor beta chains from the same sample are listed, as sequenced in a study of cytomegalovirus exposure and HLA in healthy donors. PCR employed 60 Vbeta and 13 Jbeta primers. Here immunoSEQ multiplex PCR was the method, and the copy in TCRdb shows in-frame clones only, minus some. The sample shows some 110,000 clones, 65% to 90% of them seen only once. Sequenced input: PBMCs. Receptors were obtained from a middle-aged man in good health and CMV-seronegative.

CDR3 sequence reads: CASSLGVGEKLFF. For the CDR3, the DNA is TGTGCCAGCAGCTTGGGAGTCGGGGAAAAACTGTTTTTT. The chain has TRBV5-6 and TRBJ1-4; D gene ambiguous. The germline V and J ends were trimmed by 0 bases and 8 bases, with 8 bases remaining between them. Germline CDR1 reads SGHDT; CDR2 reads YYEEEE. The CDR3 runs 13 residues.

This clone came up once. The rearrangement links TRBV6-6 to TRBJ1-2; D is perhaps TRBD1 (6 bases). The CDR3 spans 13 residues. V was clipped by 6 bases and J by 3 bases, with 11 bases between them. Per germline, CDR1 MNHNY and CDR2 SVGAGI (reference sequence). The CDR3: CASRETGDYGYTF. CDR3 DNA sequence: TGTGCCAGCAGGGAGACAGGTGACTATGGCTACACCTTC.

On this clone itself: One junction end disagrees with the germline gene, perhaps due to a read error. This chain links TRBV7-9 with TRBJ1-2; D is unresolved. Germline CDR1 SEHNR, CDR2 FQNEAQ (reference sequence). This CDR3 spans 13 amino acids. The CDR3 nucleotides are TGTTCCAGCAGCCCTGAACAACCCCGTGGCTACACCTTC. Translating gives CSSSPEQPRGYTF. The full variable domain, its missing parts supplied by reference TRBV7-9 and TRBJ1-2, is DTGVSQNPRHKITKRGQNVTFRCDPISEHNRLYWYRQTLGQGPEFLTYFQNEAQLEKSRLLSDRFSAERPKGSFSTLEIQRTEQGDSAMYLCSSSPEQPRGYTFGSGTRLTVV.

The chain combines TRBV10-3 with TRBJ2-1, with 11 nucleotides matching TRBD2. CDR3 length: 14 amino acids. Losses at the gene ends were 7 bases for V and 7 bases for J; bases not matched to a gene: 6. CDR1 and CDR2 from the germline V gene are ENHRY and SYGVKD. CDR3 loop: CAINTGLAANEQFF. As DNA, the CDR3 is TGTGCCATCAATACGGGACTAGCGGCAAATGAGCAGTTCTTC.

V usage is TRBV5-1 and J usage is TRBJ2-5; D is possibly TRBD1 (6 bases). The CDR3 loop spans 16 amino acids. Germline lookup yields CDR1 SGHRS and CDR2 YFSETQ. The germline V and J ends were trimmed by 0 bases and 1 base, with 13 bases remaining between them. The CDR3: CASSLGGGLSQETQYF. The CDR3 DNA reads as TGCGCCAGCAGCTTGGGTGGGGGCTTGAGCCAAGAGACCCAGTACTTC.

The chain employs TRBV5-1 and TRBJ2-5; possible D gene TRBD2, 6 bases. This CDR3 has 13 residues. Germline values: CDR1 SGHRS, CDR2 YFSETQ. V was pared by 10 bases and J by 3 bases, with 16 bases between. The DNA for the CDR3 is TGCGCCTGTCGGGGGACGGATGAAGAGACCCAGTACTTC. It is translated as CACRGTDEETQYF.

The chain has TRBV6-5 and TRBJ2-7; possible D gene TRBD1, 5 bases. Trimming removed 10 bases at V and 2 bases at J, with 18 bases between. From germline, CDR1 is MNHEY and CDR2 SVGAGI. The CDR3 runs to 14 residues. Here the CDR3 reads CATHRSLGAYEQYF. CDR3 sequence (DNA): TGTGCCACCCACAGGTCTCTAGGGGCCTACGAGCAGTACTTC.

This chain uses TRBV19 with TRBJ1-5, with TRBD1 as a possible D gene (6 bases). The V end lost 8 bases, the J end lost 2 bases, and 13 bases lay between the germline ends. Germline V CDR1 and CDR2: LNHDA, SQIVND (reference sequence). The CDR3 runs 14 residues. The CDR3 sequence is CASSGRGGNQPQHF. The CDR3 bases are TGTGCCAGTTCTGGCAGGGGCGGCAATCAGCCCCAGCATTTT.

The chain uses TRBV6-6 and TRBJ1-4; 9 bases align to TRBD1. The CDR3 contains 13 residues. Germline V gives CDR1 MNHNY, CDR2 SVGAGI (reference sequence). The trim removed 7 bases at V and 7 bases at J, leaving 4 bases unmatched. The CDR3 nucleotides read TGTGCCAGCAAGGACAGGGGACCTGAAAAACTGTTTTTT. Amino acid sequence: CASKDRGPEKLFF.

This chain connects TRBV6-5 to TRBJ2-7, with D possibly TRBD2 on 6 matching bases. Germline values: CDR1 MNHEY, CDR2 SVGAGI. V lost 7 bases to trimming and J lost 0 bases, with 13 bases between them. This CDR3 spans 14 amino acids. Written as DNA, the CDR3 is TGTGCCAGCACCCCGGGGGTCAGCTCCTACGAGCAGTACTTC. Translating it yields CASTPGVSSYEQYF.

This chain joins TRBV7-2 and TRBJ2-3; D is uncertain. Germline assignment: CDR1 SGHTA and CDR2 FQGNSA. Trimming stripped 2 bases from V and 2 bases from J, with 8 bases between. This CDR3 region has 14 residues. The CDR3 DNA reads as TGTGCCAGCAGCTTACGTGCGGTCACAGATACGCAGTATTTT. Encoded protein: CASSLRAVTDTQYF.

The gene calls are TRBV19 and TRBJ2-5; unclear D gene. The CDR3 length is 16 residues. V lost 1 base to trimming and J lost 5 bases, with 17 bases between them. Germline values: CDR1 LNHDA, CDR2 SQIVND (reference sequence). The CDR3 nucleotides read TGTGCCAGTAGTATAGGTCAAGGCAGCAGCGTGGAGACCCAGTACTTC. As protein: CASSIGQGSSVETQYF.

This clone has just a few counts. The rearrangement uses TRBV6-1 and TRBJ1-6; D is ambiguous. The CDR3 runs 13 residues. Trimming cost V 8 bases and J 10 bases, with 15 bases left between them. Germline V gene lookup returns CDR1 MNHNS and CDR2 SASEGT. The CDR3 is CASLAGIRSPLHF. CDR3 in DNA: TGTGCCAGCCTGGCCGGGATTCGCTCACCCCTCCACTTT.

This rearrangement joins TRBV5-1 to TRBJ2-5; TRBD2 might be the D (5 bases). Germline V gene sequence: CDR1 SGHRS, CDR2 YFSETQ. This CDR3 region has 14 residues. Trimming removed 0 bases from V and 5 bases from J, with 11 bases in between. The DNA of the CDR3 is TGCGCCAGCAGCTTGGGAGGGAGTGGGGAGACCCAGTACTTC. Its translation is CASSLGGSGETQYF.

The gene calls are TRBV7-8 and TRBJ1-1; weak D call: TRBD1 (5 bases). The V end lost 5 bases, the J end lost 7 bases, and 17 bases lay between the germline ends. This CDR3 has 14 residues. The germline CDR1 and CDR2 sequences are SGHVS and FQNEAQ. The CDR3 DNA reads as TGTGCCAGCAGCGCGGGGAGGGGTTGGAGTGAAGCTTTCTTT. It translates to CASSAGRGWSEAFF.

The chain joins TRBV18 to TRBJ1-4; tentative D call: TRBD1 (5 bases). The CDR3 has 16 amino acids. Germline CDR1 KGHSH, CDR2 LQKENI. Trimming took off 5 bases at V and 0 bases at J, with 13 bases between the two ends. CDR3 sequence (DNA): TGTGCCAGCTCATCTAAACAGGCCTCAACTAATGAAAAACTGTTTTTT. Amino acids: CASSSKQASTNEKLFF.

This clone was seen only a few times. The chain couples TRBV29-1 to TRBJ2-1, with a weak D call TRBD2 (5 bases). The CDR3 is made up of 12 amino acids. Trimming took off 5 bases at V and 8 bases at J, with 13 bases between the two ends. Germline loops: CDR1 SQVTM, CDR2 ANQGSEA. The CDR3 DNA sequence: TGCAGCGTTCTCCTAGCTATACATGAGCAGTTCTTC. This encodes CSVLLAIHEQFF.

This clone was seen a handful of times. CDR3 protein: CASSTGGSDTGELFF. Written as DNA, the CDR3 is TGCGCCAGCAGCACAGGGGGCTCGGACACCGGGGAGCTGTTTTTT. The rearrangement uses TRBV5-1 and TRBJ2-2, with 9 bases aligning to TRBD1. Germline V CDR1 and CDR2: SGHRS, YFSETQ. V was clipped by 4 bases and J by 3 bases; unmatched bases: 4. This CDR3 contains 15 residues. Full variable domain (missing parts from reference TRBV5-1 and TRBJ2-2): KAGVTQTPRYLIKTRGQQVTLSCSPISGHRSVSWYQQTPGQGLQFLFEYFSETQRNKGNFPGRFSGRQFSNSRSEMNVSTLELGDSALYLCASSTGGSDTGELFFGEGSRLTVL.

CDR3 sequence reads: CASSVGQGPGELFF. CDR3 bases: TGTGCCAGCAGCGTGGGACAGGGACCCGGGGAGCTGTTTTTT. The genes are TRBV9 and TRBJ2-2, with TRBD1 identical over 9 bases. The CDR3 is made up of 14 amino acids. Germline assignment: CDR1 SGDLS and CDR2 YYNGEE. Trimming removed 2 bases from V and 6 bases from J; junction bases left unmatched: 2.

As to this clone: Other DNA sequences in this specimen translate into the identical CDR3. The CDR3 here is CASSITGDNQPQHF. Here the CDR3 DNA reads TGTGCCAGTAGTATCACAGGGGACAATCAGCCCCAGCATTTT. The chain links TRBV19 to TRBJ1-5; 7 bases match TRBD1. The CDR3 covers 14 residues. V shed 3 bases and J 3 bases; nucleotides not matched to a gene: 2. Germline lookup yields CDR1 LNHDA and CDR2 SQIVND (reference sequence).

The gene calls are TRBV7-3 and TRBJ2-5, with 13 nucleotides matching TRBD2. With V trimmed by 3 bases and J by 2 bases, 0 bases remained unmatched. The CDR3 extends over 15 amino acids. Germline V lookup: CDR1 SGHTA, CDR2 FQGTGA. CDR3 nucleotide sequence: TGTGCCAGCAGCTTGGGACTAGCGGGGCAAGAGACCCAGTACTTC. Translation: CASSLGLAGQETQYF.

This chain joins TRBV27 and TRBJ1-2; the D is unclear. The CDR3 sequence is 14 residues long. The V and J ends lost 4 bases and 6 bases respectively, with 15 bases between them. CDR1 is MNHEY, CDR2 SMNVEV, per germline (reference sequence). CDR3 nucleotides: TGTGCCAGCAGTTCCCGGAGAGGGCCGGATGGCTACACCTTC. This gives the protein CASSSRRGPDGYTF.

V and J are TRBV7-2 and TRBJ2-5; 7 bases agree with TRBD1. The better agreement between TRBJ2-7 and the DNA end casts doubt on the J call. Per germline, CDR1 SGHTA and CDR2 FQGNSA. The CDR3 contains 18 residues. This CDR3 is CASSYLAAGGFPEYEQYF. The CDR3 nucleotides are TGTGCCAGCAGCTACCTCGCGGCAGGGGGTTTTCCTGAATACGAGCAGTACTTC.

This rearrangement joins TRBV2 to TRBJ2-5, with 7 bases matching TRBD2. The CDR3 is made up of 15 amino acids. V was clipped by 6 bases and J by 5 bases; unmatched bases: 12. Germline CDR1 is SNHLY and CDR2 is FYNNEI. CDR3 sequence (DNA): TGTGCCAGCAGGGGGGGGTGGGCCCGGGACGAGACCCAGTACTTC. It translates to CASRGGWARDETQYF.

This clone was seen just once. The genes are TRBV10-3 and TRBJ1-5, with a tentative D call TRBD1 (5 bases). The CDR3 sequence is 14 residues long. V dropped 3 bases and J dropped 2 bases, with 8 bases sitting between them. From germline, CDR1 is ENHRY and CDR2 SYGVKD. For the CDR3, the DNA is TGTGCCATCAGTGAACAGGACCGCAATCAGCCCCAGCATTTT. Protein: CAISEQDRNQPQHF.

This clone was observed a handful of times. This chain uses TRBV7-2 with TRBJ1-2; D is perhaps TRBD1 (5 bases). The CDR3 has 13 amino acids. The germline V gene encodes CDR1 SGHTA and CDR2 FQGNSA. V lost 9 bases and J 4 bases, leaving 15 bases between the germline ends. CDR3 in amino acids: CASVVETVYGYTF. CDR3 in DNA: TGTGCCAGTGTTGTAGAGACAGTCTATGGCTACACCTTC.

The chain couples TRBV18 to TRBJ2-7; 7 positions match TRBD1. Germline CDR1 KGHSH, CDR2 LQKENI. CDR3 length: 14 residues. The V segment lost 3 bases and the J segment 3 bases; nucleotides outside the gene matches: 5. CDR3 residues: CASSPDRASYEQYF. Here the CDR3 DNA reads TGTGCCAGCTCACCCGACAGGGCGAGCTACGAGCAGTACTTC.

The table lists this clone with a count of one. The chain recombines TRBV19 with TRBJ1-4; maybe TRBD1 (5 bases). V was pared by 8 bases and J by 6 bases, with 16 bases between. This CDR3 region has 14 residues. CDR1 and CDR2 (germline): LNHDA, SQIVND (reference sequence). The CDR3 sequence: CASSTGENDEKLFF. Here the CDR3 DNA reads TGTGCCAGTTCAACAGGAGAAAACGATGAAAAACTGTTTTTT.

This chain connects TRBV28 to TRBJ2-3, with TRBD1 identical over 8 bases. The length of the CDR3 is 15 residues. Looked up from germline, CDR1 is MDHEN and CDR2 is SYDVKM. Losses at the gene ends were 6 bases for V and 4 bases for J; bases not matched to a gene: 9. The CDR3 sequence: CASSGRTGKSDTQYF. The CDR3, as DNA: TGTGCCAGCAGCGGACGGACAGGGAAATCAGATACGCAGTATTTT.

The CDR3 spells CASSYSRGYEQYV. The CDR3 DNA sequence: TGTGCCAGCAGTTACTCCAGGGGGTACGAGCAGTACGTC. The chain couples TRBV6-5 to TRBJ2-7, with 7 bases identical to TRBD1. Unmatched junction bases numbered 0, after V lost 0 bases and J lost 4 bases. CDR3 length: 13 residues. Germline V gene data show CDR1 as MNHEY and CDR2 as SVGAGI.

The chain has TRBV28 and TRBJ2-3, with D possibly being TRBD2 (6 bases). This CDR3 contains 14 residues. Germline CDR1 is MDHEN and CDR2 is SYDVKM. V was clipped by 7 bases and J by 3 bases, with 14 bases between them. CDR3 in amino acids: CASKGGVLTDTQYF. The CDR3 DNA follows: TGTGCCAGCAAAGGAGGGGTCTTAACAGATACGCAGTATTTT.